This T cell receptor (beta chain) stems from a study of shared clonotypes between healthy human individuals (dated by TCRdb to 2018 to 2021). A note on the overall study: Two women and a few men aged 18 to 49 years were included in the cohort. For each donor, CD4 naive and CD4 memory were each run on three plates, CD8 naive on two plates, and CD8 memory on one plate. Blood TCR repertoires of a handful of healthy adults were deeply sequenced to estimate repertoire size and the extent of clonotype sharing between individuals. Different laboratories and diverse techniques were used to prepare libraries and sequence TCR repertoires, to increase sequencing depth and limit assay-specific biases. Leukapheresis yielded between about 0.9 and 8.9 billion PBMCs per donor.

Remarks on this clone: Its antigen specificity is not known. No much larger clone exists at a distance of one base, and base qualities are not known.

Using the deep immunoSEQ assay, multiplex PCR amplified TCR CDR3 regions from genomic DNA. Extracted genomic DNA from each cell subset was distributed evenly across all wells of several immunoSEQ 96-well plates, and each plate was treated as a replicate. For sorted subsets, each replicate PCR was loaded with about 0.2 ug genomic DNA, equivalent to 30,000 or so T cell genomes. Purified libraries were quantified with a Qubit 3.0 fluorometer, sized on a Bioanalyzer 2100, and re-quantified with the KAPA Library Quantification kit. A separate single-read 150-cycle Illumina NextSeq 550 flow cell was used to sequence each immunoSEQ 96-well plate. In the authors' own workflow: Because only junctional sequences without quality scores were contained in the immunoSEQ output, filtering matching that applied to full-length reads could not be performed. Sequences were annotated with PyIR, a Python wrapper for IgBLAST v1.9, and V/J genes and CDR3 were assigned using IMGT germline references. Reads were removed for weak V/J assignments (E-value above 1e-6), missing CDR3, stop codons, out-of-frame junctions, or ambiguous translated residues. V3J clonotypes were defined as sequences sharing the same inferred V gene, J gene, and CDR3 amino acid sequence. The percentage overlap between two repertoires was calculated by dividing the number of shared unique clonotypes by the size of the smaller repertoire. RTK rarefaction, the Chao1 estimator, and Recon v2.1 estimates of unobserved clonotypes were used to assess repertoire richness. For all TCRbeta clonotypes obtained by the gDNA method from a handful of donors, generation probabilities were computed with OLGA. TCRdb took over this immuneACCESS table, retaining in-frame rearrangements with V and J assigned. Such tables are incomplete; in checked studies, under half of the missing clones stem from an unresolved V gene, and the remainder is unexplained. V and J calls and clone size are given by that table; D and trimming were obtained from the DNA. The table for this sample lists under 700,000 clones; around 96% of them were counted only once. The leading ten clones occupy over 0.095% of the sample.

General conclusions and limits of the study: The genetic and exposure-history diversity represented was limited by the small number of donors. Naive subsets generally had larger estimated clonotype richness than memory subsets did. Only blood was sampled, and tissue TCR repertoires likely differ from those in blood. Clonotypes shared by all four sorted-subset donors showed higher generation probabilities than non-shared clonotypes. When several donors were compared, the shared fraction of clonotypes was about 5.2% for naive CD4, over 3% for naive CD8, 2.3% for memory CD4, and less than 0.5% for memory CD8. Based on pairwise subsampling, the degree of clonotype sharing among donors was expected to be affected by sequencing depth. Rarefaction of sorted-subset datasets indicated incomplete sequencing despite the large sequencing depth.

A distance of 8 bases separates the germline ends of V and J, which lose 1 base and 4 bases respectively. According to the germline V gene, CDR1 reads KGHSY and CDR2 reads FQNENV. CDR3 length: 13 amino acids, cysteine to phenylalanine. CDR3 DNA is the only sequence kept; it has 39 bases, read in frame from the first base. CD8 naive samples were obtained by positive selection for CCR7 among CD45RO-negative cells, yielding a CD45RA+CCR7+ population from which TemRA cells were excluded. The donors were healthy, HIV-negative adults with no recently reported acute infections or vaccinations. Every donor was a Caucasian adult living in Nashville, Tennessee, USA. After blood collection by leukapheresis, PBMCs were isolated using Ficoll-Histopaque density gradient centrifugation and then cryopreserved in the vapor phase of liquid nitrogen. Purity and quantity of every magnetically sorted T cell population were checked by analytical flow cytometry. Genomic DNA was isolated from every sorted fraction and measured by UV absorbance on a Nanodrop 2000c.

This clonotype originated in a woman in her 30s in good health. The chain is assembled from TRBV16 and TRBJ2-7; a weak D assignment points to TRBD2 (6 bases agree). Material: naive CD8+ T cells sorted from blood. The cell subset or site label on this specimen signifies: CD45RA+CCR7+. The CDR3 amino acid sequence is: CASSQWGVYEQYF. The sequenced DNA is TGTGCCAGCAGCCAATGGGGGGTATACGAGCAGTACTTC.